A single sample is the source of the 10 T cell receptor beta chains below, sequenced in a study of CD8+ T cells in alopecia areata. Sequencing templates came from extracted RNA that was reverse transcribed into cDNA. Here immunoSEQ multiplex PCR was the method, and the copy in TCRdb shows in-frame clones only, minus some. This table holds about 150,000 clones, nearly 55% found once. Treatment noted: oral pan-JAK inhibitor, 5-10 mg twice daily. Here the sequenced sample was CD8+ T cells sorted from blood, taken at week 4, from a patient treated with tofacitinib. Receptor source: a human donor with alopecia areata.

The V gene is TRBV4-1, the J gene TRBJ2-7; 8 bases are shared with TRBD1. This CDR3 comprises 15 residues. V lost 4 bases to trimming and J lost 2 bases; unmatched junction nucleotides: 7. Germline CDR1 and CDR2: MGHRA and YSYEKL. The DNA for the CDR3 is TGCGCCAGCAGCCTCTCTTCGGGACAGGCCTACGAGCAGTACTTC. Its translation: CASSLSSGQAYEQYF.

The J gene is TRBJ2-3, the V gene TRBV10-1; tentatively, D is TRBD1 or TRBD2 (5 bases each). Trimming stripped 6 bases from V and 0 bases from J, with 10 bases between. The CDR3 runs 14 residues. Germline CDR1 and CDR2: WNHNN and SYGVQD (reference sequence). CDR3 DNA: TGCGCCAGCAGCGGGGACCGCAGCACAGATACGCAGTATTTT. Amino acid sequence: CASSGDRSTDTQYF.

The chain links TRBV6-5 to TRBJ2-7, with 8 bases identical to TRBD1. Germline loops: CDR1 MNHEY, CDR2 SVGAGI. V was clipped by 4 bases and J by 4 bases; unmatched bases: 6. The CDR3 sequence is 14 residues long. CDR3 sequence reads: CASSSPGQEYEQYF. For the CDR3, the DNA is TGTGCCAGCAGTTCCCCGGGACAGGAGTACGAGCAGTACTTC.

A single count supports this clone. The CDR3 DNA sequence: TGTGCCAGCAGCTTAGGCGTCGCCGTCGAGCAGTACTTC. Protein sequence: CASSLGVAVEQYF. The V and J genes are TRBV11-2 and TRBJ2-7; D is unresolved. V lost 1 base and J 6 bases, leaving 10 bases between the germline ends. CDR1 and CDR2 from the germline V gene are SGHAT and FQNNGV. This CDR3 is 13 amino acids long.

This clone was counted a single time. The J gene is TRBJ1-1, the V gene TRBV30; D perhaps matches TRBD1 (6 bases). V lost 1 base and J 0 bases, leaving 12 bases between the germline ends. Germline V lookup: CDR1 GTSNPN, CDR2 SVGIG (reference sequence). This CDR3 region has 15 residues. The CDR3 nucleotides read TGTGCCTGGAGTGACTACAGGGAGATGAACACTGAAGCTTTCTTT. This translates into CAWSDYREMNTEAFF.

The CDR3 protein is CASSGGLGYTF. Here the CDR3 DNA reads TGTGCCAGCAGTGGGGGTCTCGGCTACACCTTC. The genes are TRBV2 and TRBJ1-2; D not resolved. V lost 4 bases, J lost 8 bases, and 8 bases lay in between. The CDR3 is 11 residues long. CDR1 is SNHLY, CDR2 FYNNEI, per germline.

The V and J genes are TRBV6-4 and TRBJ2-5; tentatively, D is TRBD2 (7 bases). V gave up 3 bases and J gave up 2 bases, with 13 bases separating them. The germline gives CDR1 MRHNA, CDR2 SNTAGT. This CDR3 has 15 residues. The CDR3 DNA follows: TGTGCCAGCAGTGAGGTGGCGGGGGCTCAAGAGACCCAGTACTTC. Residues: CASSEVAGAQETQYF.

CDR3 sequence (DNA): TGTGCCAGCAGCTTAGTACAGGTTGGTCAGCCCCAGCATTTT. The encoded protein is CASSLVQVGQPQHF. The chain uses TRBV7-9 and TRBJ1-5, with D tentatively TRBD1 (5 bases). V lost 1 base, J lost 6 bases, and 10 bases lay in between. The CDR3 has 14 residues. Germline V CDR1 and CDR2: SEHNR, FQNEAQ (reference sequence).

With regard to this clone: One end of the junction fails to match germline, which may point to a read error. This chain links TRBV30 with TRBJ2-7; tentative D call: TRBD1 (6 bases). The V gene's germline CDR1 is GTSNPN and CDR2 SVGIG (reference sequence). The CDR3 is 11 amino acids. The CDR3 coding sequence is TGTGCCTGGAGTTTACAGGGAATATGGGACTTC. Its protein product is CAWSLQGIWDF.

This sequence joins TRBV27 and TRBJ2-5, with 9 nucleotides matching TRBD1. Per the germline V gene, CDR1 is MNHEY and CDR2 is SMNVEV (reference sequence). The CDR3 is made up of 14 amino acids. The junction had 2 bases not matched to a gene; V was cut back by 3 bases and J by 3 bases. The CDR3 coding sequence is TGTGCCAGCAGTTTTAGGACAGGGGAAGAGACCCAGTACTTC. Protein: CASSFRTGEETQYF.